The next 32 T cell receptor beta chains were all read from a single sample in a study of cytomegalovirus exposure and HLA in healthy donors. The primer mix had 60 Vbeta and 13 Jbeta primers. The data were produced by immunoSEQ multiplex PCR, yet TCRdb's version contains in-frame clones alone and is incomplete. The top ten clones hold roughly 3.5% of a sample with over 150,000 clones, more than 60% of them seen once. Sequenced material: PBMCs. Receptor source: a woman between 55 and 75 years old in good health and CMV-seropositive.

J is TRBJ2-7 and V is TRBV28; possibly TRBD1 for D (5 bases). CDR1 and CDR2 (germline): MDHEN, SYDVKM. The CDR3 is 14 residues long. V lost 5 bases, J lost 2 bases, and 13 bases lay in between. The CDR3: CASSPSGRAYEQYF. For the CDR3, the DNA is TGTGCCAGCAGTCCCTCGGGCAGGGCCTACGAGCAGTACTTC.

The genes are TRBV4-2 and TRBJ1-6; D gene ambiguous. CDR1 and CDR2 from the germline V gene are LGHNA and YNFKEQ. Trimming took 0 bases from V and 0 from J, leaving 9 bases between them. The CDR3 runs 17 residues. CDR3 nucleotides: TGTGCCAGCAGCCAAGAACCGTGGAGCTCCTATAATTCACCCCTCCACTTT. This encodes CASSQEPWSSYNSPLHF.

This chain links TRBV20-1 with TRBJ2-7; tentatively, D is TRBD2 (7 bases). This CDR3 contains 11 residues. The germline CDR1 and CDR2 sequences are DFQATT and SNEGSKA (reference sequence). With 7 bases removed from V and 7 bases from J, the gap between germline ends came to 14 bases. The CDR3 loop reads CSVGGGEEQYF. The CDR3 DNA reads TGCAGTGTTGGGGGGGGCGAGGAGCAGTACTTC.

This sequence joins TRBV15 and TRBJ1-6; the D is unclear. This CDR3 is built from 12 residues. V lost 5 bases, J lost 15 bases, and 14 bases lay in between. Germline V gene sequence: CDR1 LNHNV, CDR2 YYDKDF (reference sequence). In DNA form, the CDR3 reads TGTGCCACCAGCCGGTTGAACGGGATCCTCCACTTT. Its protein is CATSRLNGILHF.

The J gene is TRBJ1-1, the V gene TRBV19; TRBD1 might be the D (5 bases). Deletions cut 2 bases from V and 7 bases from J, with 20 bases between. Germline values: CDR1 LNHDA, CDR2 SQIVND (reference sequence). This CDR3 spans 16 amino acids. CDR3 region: CASSIWVIGRAGEAFF. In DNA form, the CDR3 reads TGTGCCAGTAGTATATGGGTAATAGGCAGGGCCGGTGAAGCTTTCTTT.

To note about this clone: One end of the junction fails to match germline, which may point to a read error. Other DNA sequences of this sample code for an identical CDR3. The CDR3 region has the DNA TGTGCCAGCAGCTTGGCGGGGAAGGATGGTTACACCTTC. This sequence encodes CASSLAGKDGYTF. V is TRBV5-6 and J is TRBJ1-2; D remains unclear. CDR1 and CDR2 (germline): SGHDT, YYEEEE. CDR3 length: 13 amino acids. Full variable domain (rest looked up from reference TRBV5-6 and TRBJ1-2): DAGVTQSPTHLIKTRGQQVTLRCSPKSGHDTVSWYQQALGQGPQFIFQYYEEEERQRGNFPDRFSGHQFPNYSSELNVNALLLGDSALYLCASSLAGKDGYTFGSGTRLTVV.

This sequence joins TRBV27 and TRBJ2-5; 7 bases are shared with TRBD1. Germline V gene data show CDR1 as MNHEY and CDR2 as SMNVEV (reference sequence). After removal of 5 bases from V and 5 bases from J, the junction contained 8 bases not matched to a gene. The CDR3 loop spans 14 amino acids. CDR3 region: CASSAKGAWETQYF. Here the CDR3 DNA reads TGTGCCAGCAGTGCGAAGGGGGCTTGGGAGACCCAGTACTTC.

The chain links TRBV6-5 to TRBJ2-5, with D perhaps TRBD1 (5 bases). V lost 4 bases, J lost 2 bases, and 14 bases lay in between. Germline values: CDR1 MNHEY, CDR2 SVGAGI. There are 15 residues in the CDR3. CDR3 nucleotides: TGTGCCAGCAGTTTATCGACGAGACAGCAAGAGACCCAGTACTTC. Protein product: CASSLSTRQQETQYF.

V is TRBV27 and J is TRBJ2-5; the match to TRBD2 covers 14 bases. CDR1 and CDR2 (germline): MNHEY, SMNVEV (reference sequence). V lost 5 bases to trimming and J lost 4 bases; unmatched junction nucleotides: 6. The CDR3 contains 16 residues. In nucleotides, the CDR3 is TGTGCCAGCAGTCCCGGACTAGCGGGAGGCGCAGAGACCCAGTACTTC. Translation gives CASSPGLAGGAETQYF.

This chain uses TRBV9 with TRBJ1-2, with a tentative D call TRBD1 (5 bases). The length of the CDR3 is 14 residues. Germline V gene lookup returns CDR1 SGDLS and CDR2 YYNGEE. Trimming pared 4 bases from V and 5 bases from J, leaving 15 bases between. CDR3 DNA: TGTGCCAGCAGCCCTCAGGGAGGGGCTTATGGCTACACCTTC. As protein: CASSPQGGAYGYTF.

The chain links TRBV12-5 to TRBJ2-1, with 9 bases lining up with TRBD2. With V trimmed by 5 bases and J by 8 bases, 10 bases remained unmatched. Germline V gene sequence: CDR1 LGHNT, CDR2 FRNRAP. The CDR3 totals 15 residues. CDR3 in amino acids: CASGPPAGGGDEQFF. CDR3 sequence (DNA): TGTGCTAGTGGTCCACCAGCGGGAGGTGGGGATGAGCAGTTCTTC.

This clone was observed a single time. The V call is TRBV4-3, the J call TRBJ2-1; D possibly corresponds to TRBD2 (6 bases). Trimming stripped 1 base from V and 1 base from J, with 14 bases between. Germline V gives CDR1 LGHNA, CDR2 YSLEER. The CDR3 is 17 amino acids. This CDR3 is CASSQAIAGGSYNEQFF. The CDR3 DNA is TGCGCCAGCAGCCAAGCAATCGCTGGGGGGTCCTACAATGAGCAGTTCTTC.

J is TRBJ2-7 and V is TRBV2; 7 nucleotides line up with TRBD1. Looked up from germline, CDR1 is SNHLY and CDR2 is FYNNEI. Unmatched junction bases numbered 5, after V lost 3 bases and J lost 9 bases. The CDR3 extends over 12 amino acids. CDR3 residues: CASSETGSGQYF. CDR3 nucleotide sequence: TGTGCCAGCAGTGAGACAGGGTCCGGGCAGTACTTC.

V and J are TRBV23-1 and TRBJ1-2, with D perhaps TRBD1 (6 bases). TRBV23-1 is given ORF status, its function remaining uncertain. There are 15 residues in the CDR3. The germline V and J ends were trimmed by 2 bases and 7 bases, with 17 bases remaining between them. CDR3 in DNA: TGCGCCAGCAGTCAAATACTTCGGGGGGCACTTGGCTACACCTTC. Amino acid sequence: CASSQILRGALGYTF.

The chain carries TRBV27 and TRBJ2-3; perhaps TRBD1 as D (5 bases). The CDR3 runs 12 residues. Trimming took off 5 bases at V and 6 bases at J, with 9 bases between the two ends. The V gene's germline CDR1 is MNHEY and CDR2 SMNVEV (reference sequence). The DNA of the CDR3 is TGTGCCAGCAGTCAGGCAGGGGATACGCAGTATTTT. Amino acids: CASSQAGDTQYF.

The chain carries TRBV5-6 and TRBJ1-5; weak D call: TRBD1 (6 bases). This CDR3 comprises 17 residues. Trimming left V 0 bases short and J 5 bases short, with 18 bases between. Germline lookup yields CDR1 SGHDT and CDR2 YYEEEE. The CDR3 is CASSLGGRKKLDQPQHF. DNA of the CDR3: TGTGCCAGCAGCTTGGGGGGGCGGAAGAAGTTAGATCAGCCCCAGCATTTT.

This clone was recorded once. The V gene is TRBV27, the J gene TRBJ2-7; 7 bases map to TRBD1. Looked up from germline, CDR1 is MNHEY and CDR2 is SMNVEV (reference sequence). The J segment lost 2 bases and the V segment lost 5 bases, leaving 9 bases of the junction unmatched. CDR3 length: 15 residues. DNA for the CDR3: TGTGCCAGCAGTGCCCAGGGACAGCTTCCCTACGAGCAGTACTTC. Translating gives CASSAQGQLPYEQYF.

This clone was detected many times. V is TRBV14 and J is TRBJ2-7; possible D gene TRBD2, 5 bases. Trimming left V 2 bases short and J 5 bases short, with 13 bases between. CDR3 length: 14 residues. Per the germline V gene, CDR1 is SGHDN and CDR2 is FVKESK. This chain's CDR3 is CASSQSGPGDEQYF. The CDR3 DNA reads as TGTGCCAGCAGCCAATCTGGGCCCGGGGACGAGCAGTACTTC.

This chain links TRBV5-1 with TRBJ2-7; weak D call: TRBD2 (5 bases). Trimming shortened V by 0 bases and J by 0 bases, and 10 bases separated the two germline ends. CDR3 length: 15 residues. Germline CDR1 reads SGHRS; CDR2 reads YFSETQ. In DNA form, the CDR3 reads TGCGCCAGCAGCTTGGCGGCCGGGGTCTCCTACGAGCAGTACTTC. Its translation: CASSLAAGVSYEQYF.

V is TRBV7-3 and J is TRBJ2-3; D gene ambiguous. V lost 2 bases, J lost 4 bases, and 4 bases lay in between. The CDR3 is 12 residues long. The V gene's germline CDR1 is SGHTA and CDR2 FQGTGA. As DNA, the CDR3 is TGTGCCAGCAGCTTAGGAGCAGATACGCAGTATTTT. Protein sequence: CASSLGADTQYF.

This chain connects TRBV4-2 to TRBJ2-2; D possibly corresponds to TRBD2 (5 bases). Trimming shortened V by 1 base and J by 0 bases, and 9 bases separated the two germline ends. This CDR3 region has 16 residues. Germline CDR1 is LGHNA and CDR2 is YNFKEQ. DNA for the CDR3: TGTGCCAGCAGCCAAGCCAACGGGGCGAACACCGGGGAGCTGTTTTTT. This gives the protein CASSQANGANTGELFF.

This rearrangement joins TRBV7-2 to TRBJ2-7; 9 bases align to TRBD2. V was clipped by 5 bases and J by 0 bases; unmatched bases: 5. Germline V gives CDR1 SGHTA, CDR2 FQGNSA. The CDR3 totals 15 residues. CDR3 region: CASSPRAGGSYEQYF. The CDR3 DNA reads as TGTGCCAGCAGCCCTAGAGCGGGGGGCTCCTACGAGCAGTACTTC.

CDR3: CATSTEPTDTQYF. As DNA, the CDR3 is TGTGCCACCTCGACAGAACCAACAGATACGCAGTATTTT. J is TRBJ2-3 and V is TRBV15; TRBD1 is a possible D gene (5 bases). V dropped 8 bases and J dropped 3 bases, with 12 bases sitting between them. The CDR3 length is 13 residues. Germline CDR1 LNHNV, CDR2 YYDKDF (reference sequence).

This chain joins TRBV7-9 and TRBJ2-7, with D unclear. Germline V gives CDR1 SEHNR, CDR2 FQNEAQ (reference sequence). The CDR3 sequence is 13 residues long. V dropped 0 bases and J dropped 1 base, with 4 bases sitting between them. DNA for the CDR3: TGTGCCAGCAGCTTAGCCGGTTCCTACGAGCAGTACTTC. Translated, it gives CASSLAGSYEQYF. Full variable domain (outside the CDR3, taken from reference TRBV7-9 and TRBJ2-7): DTGVSQNPRHKITKRGQNVTFRCDPISEHNRLYWYRQTLGQGPEFLTYFQNEAQLEKSRLLSDRFSAERPKGSFSTLEIQRTEQGDSAMYLCASSLAGSYEQYFGPGTRLTVT.

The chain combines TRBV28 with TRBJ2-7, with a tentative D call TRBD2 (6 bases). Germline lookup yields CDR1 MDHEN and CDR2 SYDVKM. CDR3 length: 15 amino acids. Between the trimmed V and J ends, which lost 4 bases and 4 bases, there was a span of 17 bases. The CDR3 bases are TGTGCCAGCAGTTCCGCCGGCGGGGAAAGTTACGAGCAGTACTTC. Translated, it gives CASSSAGGESYEQYF.

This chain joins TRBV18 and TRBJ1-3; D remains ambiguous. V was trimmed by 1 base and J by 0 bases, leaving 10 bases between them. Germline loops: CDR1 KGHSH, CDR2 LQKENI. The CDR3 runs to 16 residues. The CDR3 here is CASSPRASSSGNTIYF. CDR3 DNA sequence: TGTGCCAGCTCACCACGTGCAAGTAGCTCTGGAAACACCATATATTTT.

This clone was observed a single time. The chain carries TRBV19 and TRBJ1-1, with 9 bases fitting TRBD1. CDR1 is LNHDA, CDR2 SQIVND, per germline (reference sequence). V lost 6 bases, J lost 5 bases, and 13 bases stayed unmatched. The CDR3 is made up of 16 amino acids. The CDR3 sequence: CASRSGQGLSGTEAFF. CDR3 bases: TGTGCCAGTAGGTCGGGACAGGGACTATCCGGGACTGAAGCTTTCTTT.

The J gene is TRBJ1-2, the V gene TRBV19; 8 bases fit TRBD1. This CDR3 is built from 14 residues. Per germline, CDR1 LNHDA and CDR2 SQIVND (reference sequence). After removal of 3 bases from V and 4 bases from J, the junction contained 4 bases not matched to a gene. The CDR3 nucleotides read TGTGCCAGTAGTATCGGACAGGGCGTCTATGGCTACACCTTC. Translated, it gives CASSIGQGVYGYTF.

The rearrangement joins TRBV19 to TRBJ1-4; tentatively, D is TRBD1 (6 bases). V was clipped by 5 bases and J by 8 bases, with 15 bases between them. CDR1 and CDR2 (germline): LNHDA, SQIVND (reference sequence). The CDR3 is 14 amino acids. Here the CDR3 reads CASSRQAFREKLFF. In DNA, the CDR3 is TGTGCCAGTAGTCGACAGGCTTTTCGGGAAAAACTGTTTTTT. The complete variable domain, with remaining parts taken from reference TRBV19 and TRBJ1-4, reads DGGITQSPKYLFRKEGQNVTLSCEQNLNHDAMYWYRQDPGQGLRLIYYSQIVNDFQKGDIAEGYSVSREKKESFPLTVTSAQKNPTAFYLCASSRQAFREKLFFGSGTQLSVL.

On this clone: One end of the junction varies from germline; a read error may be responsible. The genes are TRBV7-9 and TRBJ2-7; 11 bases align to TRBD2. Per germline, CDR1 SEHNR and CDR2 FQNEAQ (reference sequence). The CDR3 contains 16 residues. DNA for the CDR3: TGTTCCAGCAGCCCGTTACTAGCGGGGGCACACCACGAGCAGTACTTC. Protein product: CSSSPLLAGAHHEQYF.

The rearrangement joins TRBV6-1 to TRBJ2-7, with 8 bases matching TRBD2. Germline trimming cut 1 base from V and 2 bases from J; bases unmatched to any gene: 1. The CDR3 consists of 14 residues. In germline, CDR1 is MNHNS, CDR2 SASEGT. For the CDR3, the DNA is TGTGCCAGCAGTGAAGGGGGACTAGCCTACGAGCAGTACTTC. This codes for CASSEGGLAYEQYF.

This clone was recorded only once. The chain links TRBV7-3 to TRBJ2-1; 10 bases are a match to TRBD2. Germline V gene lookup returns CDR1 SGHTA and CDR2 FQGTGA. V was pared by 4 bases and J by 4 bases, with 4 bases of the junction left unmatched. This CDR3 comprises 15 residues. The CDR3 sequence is CASSSSGGVYNEQFF. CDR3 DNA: TGTGCCAGCAGCTCCAGCGGGGGGGTATACAATGAGCAGTTCTTC.